This entry is about one TCR beta chain. Trimming left V 2 bases short and J 0 bases short, with 8 bases between. Germline loops: CDR1 MDHEN, CDR2 SYDVKM. This CDR3 contains 15 residues. The entry originates in a study of OX40 agonist ivuxolimab in advanced cancers. Produced via immunoSEQ multiplex PCR; TCRdb's table is partial and in-frame only. The table records about 82,000 clones, around 84% of them present only once. This TCR was sampled from an adult with an advanced solid tumor such as melanoma, head and neck, liver or kidney cancer. Sequenced material: CD4+ or CD8+ T cells sorted from blood, taken in a trial of the OX40 agonist ivuxolimab. The rearrangement uses TRBV28 and TRBJ2-1, with D uncertain. The CDR3 protein is CASSLRSFSYNEQFF. The CDR3 nucleotides read TGTGCCAGCAGTTTAAGGTCATTCTCCTACAATGAGCAGTTCTTC.